This T cell receptor (beta chain) derives from a study of response to subunit inactivated influenza vaccine. Germline V gene data show CDR1 as LGHDT and CDR2 as YNNKEL (reference sequence). The CDR3 is made up of 17 amino acids. V shed 0 bases and J 0 bases; nucleotides not matched to a gene: 7. This clonotype was observed a handful of times. TCRdb reprocessed the RT-PCR reads via MiXCR and lists one record per CDR3 protein. The sample has some 540,000 distinct CDR3 sequences, approximately 22% seen once; the top ten hold 2.5% to 3%. The data also belong to a second study, concerning T cells expressing NK-cell markers. That publication notes: In generating TCR beta cDNA, 5'RACE template switching with UMIs was used.

Here the sequenced sample was CD4+ T cells sorted from PBMCs, taken 11 to 12 days after vaccination. The TCR sequence derives from a man aged 50-60 years who received an inactivated influenza vaccine. The chain couples TRBV3-1 to TRBJ2-5, with 7 bases matching TRBD1. The CDR3 nucleotides read TGTGCCAGCAGCCAAGAATACAGGGGCGCGTACCAAGAGACCCAGTACTTC. It encodes CASSQEYRGAYQETQYF.